This TCR beta chain is from a study of vaccination and CD4 T cells after COVID-19. Study-level findings and limits: For convalescent patients, 304 of the 307 vaccine-specific clones analyzed were classified as spike mono-reactive.

In germline, CDR1 is MNHNS, CDR2 SASEGT. The V and J ends lost 5 bases and 8 bases respectively, with 15 bases between them. This CDR3 comprises 13 residues. The treatment is: roughly 11-day PBMC culture with coronavirus spike peptide pools or control peptides (ViraFEST assay). Harvesting of the unexposed donor's CD4+ T cells predated the COVID-19 pandemic (2011-2018). The Oncomine TCR Beta short-read assay generated sequence data from the DNA of cultured CD4+ T cells. TCRdb processed the PCR reads anew with MiXCR; each CDR3 protein has one entry. Of some 7,300 distinct CDR3 sequences in the sample, 35% to 50% are singletons; the top ten hold around 22%. On this clonotype: Its antigen is as yet unknown.

The sequenced sample consisted of CD4+ T cells from blood, cultured in vitro. The V gene is TRBV6-1, the J gene TRBJ1-2; the D gene is possibly TRBD1 (5 bases). This TCR was recovered from a human donor in good health. CDR3 sequence: CASSPNGAGGYTF. The CDR3, as DNA: TGTGCCAGCAGTCCCAACGGGGCGGGGGGCTACACCTTC.